These T cell receptor beta chains were read from a single sample in a study of human T cells and chemical hapten exposure. TCRdb reprocessed the RACE reads via MiXCR and lists one record per CDR3 protein. The table has roughly 200,000 distinct CDR3 sequences, approximately 24% seen once. Sequencing was performed on whole blood, taken in connection with sensitization to the hapten diphenylcyclopropenone (DPC). The receptors come from a woman aged 40 to 50 with alopecia areata. Some clones in this sample may be carry-over from other donors' samples. CDR3s include the opening cysteine and the closing phenylalanine or tryptophan. The order of the fields is V gene, clone size, J gene, D gene, CDR3 DNA, CDR3 protein. D genes are given only for firm matches. Expanded clones are given a class, and other clones once, few, many or no size at all.

v_call: TRBV7-3; clone_size: .; j_call: TRBJ2-7; d_call: TRBD1; cdr3_nt: TGTGCCAGCAGCTTATCTGGAACCGGGACAGGGGCCGAGCAGTACTTC; cdr3_aa: CASSLSGTGTGAEQYF
v_call: TRBV9; clone_size: few; j_call: TRBJ2-1; d_call: TRBD1; cdr3_nt: TGTGCCAGCAGCGCGAGGGGACAGGGGAACAATGAGCAGTTCTTC; cdr3_aa: CASSARGQGNNEQFF
v_call: TRBV5-1; clone_size: .; j_call: TRBJ2-3; d_call: .; cdr3_nt: TGCGCCAGCAGGGACATCCCTAGCACAGATACGCAGTATTTT; cdr3_aa: CASRDIPSTDTQYF
v_call: TRBV3-1; clone_size: few; j_call: TRBJ2-7; d_call: .; cdr3_nt: TGTGCCAGCAGCCAAGAAGGGCCGAGGAAGGAGCAGTACTTC; cdr3_aa: CASSQEGPRKEQYF
v_call: TRBV6-1; clone_size: .; j_call: TRBJ1-2; d_call: .; cdr3_nt: TGTGCCAGCAGTGAGACAGGCTACTATGGCTACACCTTC; cdr3_aa: CASSETGYYGYTF
v_call: TRBV4-1; clone_size: .; j_call: TRBJ1-5; d_call: TRBD1; cdr3_nt: TGCGCCAGCAGCCACACAGGGGATCAGCCCCAGCATTTT; cdr3_aa: CASSHTGDQPQHF
v_call: TRBV19; clone_size: few; j_call: TRBJ2-2; d_call: .; cdr3_nt: TGTGCCAGTACAGGGTGGACCGGGGAGCTGTTTTTT; cdr3_aa: CASTGWTGELFF
v_call: TRBV4-2; clone_size: .; j_call: TRBJ2-1; d_call: .; cdr3_nt: TGTGCCAGCAGCCAAGATCGAGTTGGGGGTGAGCAGTTCTTC; cdr3_aa: CASSQDRVGGEQFF
v_call: TRBV10-3; clone_size: .; j_call: TRBJ2-3; d_call: .; cdr3_nt: TGTGCCATCAGTGAGGGGGGACTCCGCACAGATACGCAGTATTTT; cdr3_aa: CAISEGGLRTDTQYF
v_call: TRBV20-1; clone_size: few; j_call: TRBJ2-1; d_call: TRBD2; cdr3_nt: TGCAGTGCTAGAGTTAGCGGGAGGCTGTGGAATGAGCAGTTCTTC; cdr3_aa: CSARVSGRLWNEQFF
v_call: TRBV7-2; clone_size: once; j_call: TRBJ1-6; d_call: .; cdr3_nt: TGTGCCAGCAGCTTAGCTCAACATAATTCACCCCTCCACTTT; cdr3_aa: CASSLAQHNSPLHF